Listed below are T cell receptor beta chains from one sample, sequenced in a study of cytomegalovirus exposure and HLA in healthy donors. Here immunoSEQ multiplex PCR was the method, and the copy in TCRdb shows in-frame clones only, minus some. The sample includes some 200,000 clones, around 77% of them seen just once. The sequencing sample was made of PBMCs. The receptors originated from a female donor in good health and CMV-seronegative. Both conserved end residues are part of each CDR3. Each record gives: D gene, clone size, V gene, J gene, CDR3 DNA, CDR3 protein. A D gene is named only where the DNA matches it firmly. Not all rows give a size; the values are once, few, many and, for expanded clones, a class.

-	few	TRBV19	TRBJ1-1	TGTGCCAGTAGTATCCAGAACACTGAAGCTTTCTTT	CASSIQNTEAFF
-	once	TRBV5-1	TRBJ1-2	TGCGCCAGCAGCTTGGGACAGGATCTGGGTGGCTACACCTTC	CASSLGQDLGGYTF
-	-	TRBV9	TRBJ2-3	TGTGCCAGCAGCGGCGGTAGGGGGGGGCCAGTAGATACGCAGTATTTT	CASSGGRGGPVDTQYF
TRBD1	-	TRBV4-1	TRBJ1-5	TGCGCCAGCAGCCACCACACAGGGGACCCACATCAGCCCCAGCATTTT	CASSHHTGDPHQPQHF
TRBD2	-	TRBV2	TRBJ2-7	TGTGCCAGCAGTGTACGACTAGCGGGGTCAGGCGAGCAGTACTTC	CASSVRLAGSGEQYF
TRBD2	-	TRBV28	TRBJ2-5	TGTGCCAGCGGAAGCGGGAGGCTTGAGACCCAGTACTTC	CASGSGRLETQYF
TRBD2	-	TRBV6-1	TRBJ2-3	TGTGCCAGCAGTGATCGGGGTAAGACTAGCGGACCTACAGATACGCAGTATTTT	CASSDRGKTSGPTDTQYF
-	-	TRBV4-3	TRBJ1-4	TGCGCCAGCAGCCAAGATTACAGGGATGAAAAACTGTTTTTT	CASSQDYRDEKLFF
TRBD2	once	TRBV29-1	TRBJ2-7	TGCAGCGTTTCCGGACTAGCGAGTGTCGCGAGTTACGAGCAGTACTTC	CSVSGLASVASYEQYF
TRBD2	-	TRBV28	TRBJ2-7	TGTGCCAGCAGTCCTGGACTAGCTTACTACGAGCAGTACTTC	CASSPGLAYYEQYF
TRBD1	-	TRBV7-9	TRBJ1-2	TGTGCCAGCAGCTTAGGTCCCGGGACAGCTTACTATGGCTACACCTTC	CASSLGPGTAYYGYTF
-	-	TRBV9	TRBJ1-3	TGTGCCAGCAGCGTAGCGGGGGGGGCGCCCGGAAACACCATATATTTT	CASSVAGGAPGNTIYF
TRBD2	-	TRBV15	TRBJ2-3	TGTGCCACCAGCAGAGAGAGTTCGGGACTAGCGGGGGTGACAGATACGCAGTATTTT	CATSRESSGLAGVTDTQYF
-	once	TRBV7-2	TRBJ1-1	TGTGCCAGCAGCTTACGGGGGGAGAGCACTGAAGCTTTCTTT	CASSLRGESTEAFF
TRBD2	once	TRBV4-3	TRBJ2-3	TGCGCCAGCAGCCAAGGACTAGCGGGCACCACAGATACGCAGTATTTT	CASSQGLAGTTDTQYF
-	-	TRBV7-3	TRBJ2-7	TGTGCCAGCGGACCCACCCGGACTACCGGGAACTACGAGCAGTACTTC	CASGPTRTTGNYEQYF
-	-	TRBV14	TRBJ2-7	TGTGCCAGCAGCCAAGGGACATTCAGGCAGTACTTC	CASSQGTFRQYF
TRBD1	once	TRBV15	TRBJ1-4	TGTGCCACCAGCAGAGGGGACAGGGGACGGGAAAAACTGTTTTTT	CATSRGDRGREKLFF
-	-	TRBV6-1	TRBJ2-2	TGTGCCAGCAGTGAAATGAACGTGGCGGGCCAGGGGACCGGGGAGCTGTTTTTT	CASSEMNVAGQGTGELFF
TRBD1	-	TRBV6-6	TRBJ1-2	TGTGCCAGCGTCACCACGACAGGGTTTAACTATGGCTACACCTTC	CASVTTTGFNYGYTF
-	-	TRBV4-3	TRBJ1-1	TGCGCCAGCAGCCAAGAGGTTGAGGACTCCTTTTTTATGAACACTGAAGCTTTCTTT	CASSQEVEDSFFMNTEAFF
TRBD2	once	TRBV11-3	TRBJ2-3	TGTGCCAGCAGCTTAGGACTAGCAGCTAGCACAGATACGCAGTATTTT	CASSLGLAASTDTQYF
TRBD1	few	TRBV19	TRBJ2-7	TGTGCCAGTAGTATAGTATTACAGGGGCGCGAGCAGTACTTC	CASSIVLQGREQYF
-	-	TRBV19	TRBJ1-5	TGTGCCAGTAGTATCGAGGGACTAAGCAATCAGCCCCAGCATTTT	CASSIEGLSNQPQHF
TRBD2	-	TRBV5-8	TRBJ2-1	TGTGCCAGCCCTCTGTTTTGGACTAGCGGAAGATTCGGGCACAATGAGCAGTTCTTC	CASPLFWTSGRFGHNEQFF
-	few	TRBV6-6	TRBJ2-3	TGTGCCAGCACCCAAGGGTACTACGGGGCAGATACGCAGTATTTT	CASTQGYYGADTQYF
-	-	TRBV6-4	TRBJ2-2	TGTGCCAGCAGTGCGGAGGACACCGGGGAGCTGTTTTTT	CASSAEDTGELFF
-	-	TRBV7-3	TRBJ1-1	TGTGCCAGCAGCTTAACGACAGACGAAGCTTTCTTT	CASSLTTDEAFF
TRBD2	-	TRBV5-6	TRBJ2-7	TGTGCCAGCAGCGCACCGGGACTAGTTAACTACGAGCAGTACTTC	CASSAPGLVNYEQYF
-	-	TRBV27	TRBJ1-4	TGTGCCAGCAGTCGCGTCGTGGACAGCCTTAATGAAAAACTGTTTTTT	CASSRVVDSLNEKLFF
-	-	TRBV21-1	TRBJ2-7	TGTGCCAGCAGCAAATCCAGCGGGGGGAGCTCCTACGAGCAGTACTTC	CASSKSSGGSSYEQYF
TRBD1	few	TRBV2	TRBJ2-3	TGTGCCAGCAGTTACCGACAGGGGGGCACAGATACGCAGTATTTT	CASSYRQGGTDTQYF
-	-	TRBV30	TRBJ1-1	TGTGCCTGGAGTGTACCAGGGTACACTGAAGCTTTCTTT	CAWSVPGYTEAFF
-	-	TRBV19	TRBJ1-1	TGTGCCAGTAGTATTGGCTGGGTGTGGGGGGGAGGGAACACTGAAGCTTTCTTT	CASSIGWVWGGGNTEAFF
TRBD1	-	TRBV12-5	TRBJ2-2	TGTGCTAGTGGCGACGGGACAGGGAGTAACACCGGGGAGCTGTTTTTT	CASGDGTGSNTGELFF
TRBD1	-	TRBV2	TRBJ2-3	TGTGCCAGCAGCCTACGACAGGGCGCCACAGATACGCAGTATTTT	CASSLRQGATDTQYF
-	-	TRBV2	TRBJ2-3	TGTGCCAGCACTTCGACATTGGGCACAGATACGCAGTATTTT	CASTSTLGTDTQYF
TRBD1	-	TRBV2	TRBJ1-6	TGTGCCAGCACTAGGGACAGCTCCTATAATTCACCCCTCCACTTT	CASTRDSSYNSPLHF
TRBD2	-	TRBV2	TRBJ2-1	TGTGCCACCTCCGGGACTAGTATCTACAATGAGCAGTTCTTC	CATSGTSIYNEQFF